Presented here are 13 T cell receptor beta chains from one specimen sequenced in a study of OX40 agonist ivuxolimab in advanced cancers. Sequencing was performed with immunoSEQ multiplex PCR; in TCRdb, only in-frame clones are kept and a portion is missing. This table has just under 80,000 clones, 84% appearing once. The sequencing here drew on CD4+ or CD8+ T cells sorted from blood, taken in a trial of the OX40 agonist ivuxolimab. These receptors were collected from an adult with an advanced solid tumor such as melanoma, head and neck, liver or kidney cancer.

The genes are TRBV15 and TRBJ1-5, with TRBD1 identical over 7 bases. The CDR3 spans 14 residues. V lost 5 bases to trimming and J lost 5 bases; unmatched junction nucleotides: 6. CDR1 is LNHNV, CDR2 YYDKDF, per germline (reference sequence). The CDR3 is CATSPRQGHQPQHF. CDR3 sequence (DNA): TGTGCCACCAGCCCCCGACAGGGTCATCAGCCCCAGCATTTT. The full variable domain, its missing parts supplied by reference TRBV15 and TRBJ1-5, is DAMVIQNPRYQVTQFGKPVTLSCSQTLNHNVMYWYQQKSSQAPKLLFHYYDKDFNNEADTPDNFQSRRPNTSFCFLDIRSPGLGDTAMYLCATSPRQGHQPQHFGDGTRLSIL.

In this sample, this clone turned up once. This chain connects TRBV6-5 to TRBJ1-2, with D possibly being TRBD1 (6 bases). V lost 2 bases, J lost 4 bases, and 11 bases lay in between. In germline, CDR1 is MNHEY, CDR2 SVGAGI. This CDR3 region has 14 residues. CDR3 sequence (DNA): TGTGCCAGCAGTTACGGCAGGGGAACCTATGGCTACACCTTC. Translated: CASSYGRGTYGYTF.

CDR3 loop: CASSQDSGQGIYGYTF. As DNA, the CDR3 is TGTGCCAGCAGCCAAGACTCCGGACAGGGAATCTATGGCTACACCTTC. The rearrangement links TRBV14 to TRBJ1-2; 8 bases are shared with TRBD1. Germline V CDR1 and CDR2: SGHDN, FVKESK. The CDR3 covers 16 residues. V dropped 0 bases and J dropped 4; count of bases not matched to a gene: 7. Supplemented by reference TRBV14 and TRBJ1-2, the full variable domain reads EAGVTQFPSHSVIEKGQTVTLRCDPISGHDNLYWYRRVMGKEIKFLLHFVKESKQDESGMPNNRFLAERTGGTYSTLKVQPAELEDSGVYFCASSQDSGQGIYGYTFGSGTRLTVV.

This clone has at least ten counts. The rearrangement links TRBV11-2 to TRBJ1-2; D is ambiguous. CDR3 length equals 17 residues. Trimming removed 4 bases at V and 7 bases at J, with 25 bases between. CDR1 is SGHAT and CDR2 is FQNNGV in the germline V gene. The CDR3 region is CASSSLLGSPQRSGYTF. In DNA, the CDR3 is TGTGCCAGCAGCTCCCTTTTAGGCAGCCCACAACGAAGTGGCTACACCTTC.

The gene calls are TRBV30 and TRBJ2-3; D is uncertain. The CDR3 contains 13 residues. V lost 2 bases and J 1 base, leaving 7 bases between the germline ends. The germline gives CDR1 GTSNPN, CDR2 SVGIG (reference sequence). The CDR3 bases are TGTGCCTGGAGTCAACCGGGCACAGATACGCAGTATTTT. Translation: CAWSQPGTDTQYF.

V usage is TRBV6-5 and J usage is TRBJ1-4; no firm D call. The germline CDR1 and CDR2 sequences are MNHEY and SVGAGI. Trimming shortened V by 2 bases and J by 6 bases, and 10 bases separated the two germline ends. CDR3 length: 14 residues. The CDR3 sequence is CASSYTRLDEKLFF. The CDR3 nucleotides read TGTGCCAGCAGTTACACTCGGTTGGATGAAAAACTGTTTTTT.

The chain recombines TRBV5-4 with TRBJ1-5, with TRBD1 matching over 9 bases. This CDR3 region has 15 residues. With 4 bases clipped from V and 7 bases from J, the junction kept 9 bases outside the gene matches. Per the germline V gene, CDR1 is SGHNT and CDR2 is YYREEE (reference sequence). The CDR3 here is CASSPGQGDEQPQHF. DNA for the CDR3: TGTGCCAGCAGCCCGGGACAGGGAGATGAGCAGCCCCAGCATTTT.

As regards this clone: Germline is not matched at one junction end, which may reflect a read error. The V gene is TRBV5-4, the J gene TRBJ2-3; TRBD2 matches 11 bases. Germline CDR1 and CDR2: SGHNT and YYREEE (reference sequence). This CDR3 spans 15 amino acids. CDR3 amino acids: CTSRSTSGSSDTQYF. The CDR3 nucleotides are TGTACCAGCAGATCTACTAGCGGGAGCTCAGATACGCAGTATTTT. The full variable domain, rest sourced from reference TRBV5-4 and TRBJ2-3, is ETGVTQSPTHLIKTRGQQVTLRCSSQSGHNTVSWYQQALGQGPQFIFQYYREEENGRGNFPPRFSGLQFPNYSSELNVNALELDDSALYLCTSRSTSGSSDTQYFGPGTRLTVL.

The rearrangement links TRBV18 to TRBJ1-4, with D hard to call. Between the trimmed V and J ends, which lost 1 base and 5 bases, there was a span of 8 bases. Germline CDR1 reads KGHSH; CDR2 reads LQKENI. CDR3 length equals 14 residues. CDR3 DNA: TGTGCCAGCTCACCACAGACCCGAAATGAAAAACTGTTTTTT. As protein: CASSPQTRNEKLFF.

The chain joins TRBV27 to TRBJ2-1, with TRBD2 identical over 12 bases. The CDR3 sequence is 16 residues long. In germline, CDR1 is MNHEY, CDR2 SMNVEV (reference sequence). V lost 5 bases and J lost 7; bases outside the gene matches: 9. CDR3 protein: CASSGLAGGNWNEQFF. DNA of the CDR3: TGTGCCAGCAGTGGGCTAGCGGGGGGGAACTGGAATGAGCAGTTCTTC.

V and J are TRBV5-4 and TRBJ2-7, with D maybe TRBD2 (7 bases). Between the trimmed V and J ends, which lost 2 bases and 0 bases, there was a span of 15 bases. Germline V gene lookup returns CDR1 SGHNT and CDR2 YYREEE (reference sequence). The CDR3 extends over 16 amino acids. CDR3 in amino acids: CASSFGGGASSYEQYF. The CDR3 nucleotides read TGTGCCAGCAGCTTCGGAGGGGGGGCCAGCTCCTACGAGCAGTACTTC.

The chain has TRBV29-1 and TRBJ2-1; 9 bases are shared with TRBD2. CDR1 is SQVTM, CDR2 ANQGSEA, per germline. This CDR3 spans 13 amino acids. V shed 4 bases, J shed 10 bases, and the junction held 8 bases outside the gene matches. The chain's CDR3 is CSVVSGGSGEQFF. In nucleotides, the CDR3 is TGCAGCGTTGTGAGCGGGGGGTCGGGGGAGCAGTTCTTC.

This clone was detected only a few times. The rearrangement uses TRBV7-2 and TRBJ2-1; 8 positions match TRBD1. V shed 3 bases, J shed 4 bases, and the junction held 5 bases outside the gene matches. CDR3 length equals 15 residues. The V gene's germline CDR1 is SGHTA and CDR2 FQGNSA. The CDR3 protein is CASSFTRQGYNEQFF. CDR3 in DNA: TGTGCCAGCAGCTTTACCAGACAGGGGTACAATGAGCAGTTCTTC. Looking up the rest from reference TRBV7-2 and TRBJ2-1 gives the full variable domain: GAGVSQSPSNKVTEKGKDVELRCDPISGHTALYWYRQSLGQGLEFLIYFQGNSAPDKSGLPSDRFSAERTGGSVSTLTIQRTQQEDSAVYLCASSFTRQGYNEQFFGPGTRLTVL.